The present T cell receptor (beta chain) was sequenced within a study of chemoradiotherapy in HPV16-positive cancers. Study information: A couple of HPV16-positive patients' cells yielded candidate HPV-specific clones and common motifs. Whole-study findings and limits: Candidate HPV-specific clones and E7-related TCR motifs grew in tumor during treatment.

In its sample, this clone ranks as hyperexpanded. The antigen is undetermined. Sequencing was performed with immunoSEQ multiplex PCR; in TCRdb, only in-frame clones are kept and a portion is missing. The profile covers under 2,500 clones, with 70% to 90% appearing a single time and around 7% taken by the ten largest. The germline V gene encodes CDR1 SEHNR and CDR2 FQNEAQ (reference sequence). The CDR3 spans 16 residues. V dropped 4 bases and J dropped 4 bases, with 19 bases sitting between them. This receptor was identified in a human donor with HPV-associated anogenital cancer. Sequenced material: tumor tissue, taken from a patient who underwent chemoradiotherapy. The chain recombines TRBV7-9 with TRBJ1-2; no reliable D call. CDR3: CASSSPISPESYGYTF. The CDR3 bases are TGTGCCAGCAGCTCTCCAATCTCCCCGGAGTCCTATGGCTACACCTTC.